The 14 T cell receptor beta chains below come from one sample, sequenced in a study of human T cells and chemical hapten exposure. TCRdb redid the calling of the RACE reads with MiXCR, one entry per CDR3 protein. The repertoire holds approximately 82,000 distinct CDR3 sequences, 10% to 13% seen once, with 2% to 2.5% in the top ten. Described time point: patch test 1, 2 weeks after DPC sensitization. The treatment here: therapeutic diphenylcyclopropenone sensitization with weekly scalp DPC. Sequencing used whole blood, obtained in connection with sensitization to the hapten diphenylcyclopropenone (DPC). These receptors originate from a man in his forties with alopecia areata. Some clones in this sample may be carry-over from other donors' samples.

Written as DNA, the CDR3 is TGTGCCAGCAGTGCTGACATTCTGAACACTGAAGCTTTCTTT. It codes for CASSADILNTEAFF. V gene TRBV12-3 or TRBV12-4 combines with J gene TRBJ1-1; unclear D gene. The CDR3 is made up of 14 amino acids. V gave up 5 bases and J gave up 0 bases, with 10 bases separating them.

The chain is built from TRBV19 and TRBJ1-2, with D hard to call. CDR1 is LNHDA, CDR2 SQIVND, per germline (reference sequence). Between the trimmed V and J ends, which lost 5 bases and 6 bases, there was a span of 16 bases. The CDR3 contains 14 residues. CDR3 DNA: TGTGCCAGTAGTCTATTACGGACGGTAGATGGCTACACCTTC. Translated, it gives CASSLLRTVDGYTF.

The chain links TRBV10-3 to TRBJ1-3, with D maybe TRBD1 (5 bases). Germline CDR1 and CDR2: ENHRY and SYGVKD. CDR3 size: 14 residues. V was pared by 0 bases and J by 5 bases, with 8 bases between. CDR3 in DNA: TGTGCCATCAGTGAGTCGAGGGGCAGAAACACCATATATTTT. Its protein product is CAISESRGRNTIYF.

A few counts support this clonotype. The J gene is TRBJ2-7, the V gene TRBV12-3 or TRBV12-4; D gene ambiguous. V lost 5 bases, J lost 5 bases, and 10 bases lay in between. The length of the CDR3 is 12 residues. In DNA, the CDR3 is TGTGCCAGCAGTCCCTCCTGCGACGAGCAGTACGTC. Its protein product is CASSPSCDEQYV.

The chain recombines TRBV7-2 with TRBJ2-7; TRBD1 agrees at 8 bases. This CDR3 comprises 14 residues. Losses at the gene ends were 5 bases for V and 3 bases for J; bases not matched to a gene: 6. Germline-derived CDR1 and CDR2 are SGHTA and FQGNSA. The CDR3 coding sequence is TGTGCCAGCAGCCGCGACGGACAGGGCTACGAGCAGTACGTC. Translating gives CASSRDGQGYEQYV.

The chain is built from TRBV29-1 and TRBJ2-7, with D uncertain. V lost 5 bases and J lost 4, with 9 bases in between. The CDR3 has 11 residues. The germline gives CDR1 SQVTM, CDR2 ANQGSEA. For the CDR3, the DNA is TGCAGCGTTTCCCAAGGGTACGAGCAGTACGTC. This codes for CSVSQGYEQYV.

In this sample, this clonotype turned up many times. V usage is TRBV2 and J usage is TRBJ2-4, with 11 bases fitting TRBD2. CDR1 and CDR2 (germline): SNHLY, FYNNEI. The CDR3 has 16 residues. V lost 7 bases and J lost 3; bases outside the gene matches: 8. CDR3 residues: CASKLAGAGGKNIQYF. DNA for the CDR3: TGTGCCAGCAAACTAGCGGGAGCGGGAGGCAAAAACATTCAGTACTTC.

The V and J genes are TRBV7-6 and TRBJ2-5; D unresolved. The CDR3 extends over 15 amino acids. V dropped 2 bases and J dropped 1 base, with 11 bases sitting between them. Per the germline V gene, CDR1 is SGHVS and CDR2 is FNYEAQ. The DNA of the CDR3 is TGTGCCAGCAGCTTACTTCCGATAGGCCAAGAGACCCAGTACTTC. It yields the protein CASSLLPIGQETQYF.

This clonotype was seen only a few times. V is TRBV14 and J is TRBJ2-2, with 7 bases lining up with TRBD2. With V trimmed by 1 base and J by 1 base, 6 bases remained unmatched. Germline V gene data show CDR1 as SGHDN and CDR2 as FVKESK. The CDR3 covers 17 residues. The CDR3 loop is CASSQVRGSGNTGELFF. In DNA form, the CDR3 reads TGTGCCAGCAGCCAAGTCCGCGGGAGCGGGAACACCGGGGAGCTGTTTTTT.

V gene TRBV19 combines with J gene TRBJ1-2; D is possibly TRBD1 (6 bases). Trimming took 5 bases from V and 2 from J, leaving 12 bases between them. The germline CDR1 and CDR2 sequences are LNHDA and SQIVND (reference sequence). This CDR3 contains 14 residues. In nucleotides, the CDR3 is TGTGCCAGTAGTTTACAGGGCCCCAACTATGGCTACACCTTC. Protein product: CASSLQGPNYGYTF.

The rearrangement links TRBV5-1 to TRBJ1-2, with D tentatively TRBD1 (6 bases). From germline, CDR1 is SGHRS and CDR2 YFSETQ. V dropped 4 bases and J dropped 1 base, with 11 bases sitting between them. This CDR3 region has 14 residues. The DNA for the CDR3 is TGCGCCAGCAGCGTGAACAGGGATAACTATGGCTACACCTTC. It encodes CASSVNRDNYGYTF.

This clonotype was picked up a small number of times. J is TRBJ2-1 and V is TRBV11-2; D is ambiguous. The V and J ends lost 3 bases and 10 bases respectively, with 13 bases between them. Germline CDR1 is SGHAT and CDR2 is FQNNGV. This CDR3 spans 13 amino acids. The CDR3 sequence is CASSFRTTGEQFF. Here the CDR3 DNA reads TGTGCCAGCAGCTTTAGGACCACCGGCGAGCAGTTCTTC.

This clonotype has ten or more counts. CDR3 nucleotides: TGTGCCAGCAGCTCGACGGGACTTGGTCCCTACGAGCAGTACGTC. Its protein product is CASSSTGLGPYEQYV. The chain couples TRBV5-6 to TRBJ2-7; D is possibly TRBD2 (6 bases). With 3 bases removed from V and 2 bases from J, the gap between germline ends came to 15 bases. The CDR3 loop spans 15 amino acids. Germline V gene data show CDR1 as SGHDT and CDR2 as YYEEEE.

This sequence joins TRBV24-1 and TRBJ2-1; D perhaps matches TRBD2 (7 bases). The CDR3 is made up of 16 amino acids. V lost 1 base, J lost 7 bases, and 16 bases lay in between. Germline-derived CDR1 and CDR2 are KGHDR and SFDVKD. DNA for the CDR3: TGTGCCACCAGTGATTTAAGGGGGAGGGCTAGGAATGAGCAGTTCTTC. The encoded protein is CATSDLRGRARNEQFF.